This T cell receptor (beta chain) is drawn from a study of cytomegalovirus exposure and HLA in healthy donors. As for the study in general: In an early release, HLA-typed donors contributed some 80 million unique TCR sequences.

The PCR used 60 Vbeta and 13 Jbeta primers. This table comes from immunoSEQ multiplex PCR, and its TCRdb copy is limited to in-frame clones, with some not included. Counted here are 35,000 to 55,000 clones, roughly half occurring once; the ten biggest clones make up roughly 5.5%. CDR1 is SGHNT and CDR2 is YYREEE in the germline V gene (reference sequence). The CDR3 extends over 15 amino acids. Trimming cost V 0 bases and J 6 bases, with 15 bases left between them. This clone was observed a few times. The chain employs TRBV5-4 and TRBJ1-2, with D unresolved. This receptor was identified in a man in his sixties in good health and CMV-seronegative. Input material: PBMCs. The DNA of the CDR3 is TGTGCCAGCAGCTTGGTATGGGAAGAGGGTAATGGCTACACCTTC. This encodes CASSLVWEEGNGYTF.